Reported below is one T cell receptor beta chain. Its antigen remains unknown. The data stem from a study of T cell responses to AZD1222 COVID-19 vaccine. Regarding the study as a whole: Repertoires were obtained solely post-peak T cell response. Nearly half of the spike-specific TCRs reportedly recognize variant regions that carry no mutations.

TCRdb keeps only in-frame clones here, not all; method: immunoSEQ multiplex PCR. The sample includes 150,000 to 200,000 clones, roughly 91% of them seen just once. Trimming cost V 0 bases and J 0 bases, with 0 bases left between them. CDR1 and CDR2 from the germline V gene are KGHSH and LQKENI. The CDR3 length is 12 residues. The receptor was isolated from an adult who received the AZD1222 COVID-19 vaccine. The material was peripheral blood, obtained 28 days after the second AZD1222 dose. The chain joins TRBV18 to TRBJ2-7; D ambiguous. The CDR3 is CASSPPSYEQYF. The DNA of the CDR3 is TGTGCCAGCTCACCACCCTCCTACGAGCAGTACTTC. Looking up the rest from reference TRBV18 and TRBJ2-7 gives the full variable domain: NAGVMQNPRHLVRRRGQEARLRCSPMKGHSHVYWYRQLPEEGLKFMVYLQKENIIDESGMPKERFSAEFPKEGPSILRIQQVVRGDSAAYFCASSPPSYEQYFGPGTRLTVT.